Detailed here is one T cell receptor beta chain. Its specific antigen is unknown. No base qualities exist here, and no much larger clone lies one base off it. The CDR3 numbers 12 residues from cysteine through phenylalanine. The CDR3 DNA has 36 bases and is translated from base 1. The germline ends are 11 bases apart after V is trimmed by 4 bases and J by 8 bases. CDR1 and CDR2 (LGHDT, YNNKEL) derive from the germline V gene (reference sequence). Receptors were amplified or captured by 5' RACE. The sequencer was an Illumina HiSeq 2500. The second PCR ran for roughly 7 to 12 cycles and used a J-beta primer mix along with a sample-barcoded 5' primer. A template-switch 5' adaptor carrying 12 random nucleotides introduced a unique molecular identifier onto each TCR beta cDNA molecule. Each sample yielded at least 2.5 million CDR3-containing paired-end reads. The Mint cDNA synthesis kit, primed by a TRBC-specific oligonucleotide, was used to synthesize first-strand cDNA from all RNA. Following uracil-DNA glycosylase treatment, all cDNA underwent a first 18-cycle PCR with the universal primers M1SS and BC2_uni_R. The authors processed their data as follows. For normalization, 1 million high-quality reads were randomly selected from each sample, with every read carrying a distinct molecular identifier. Instead of being binned into consensus sequences, reads with shared molecular identifiers were discarded. MiTCR, run with a Q25 quality threshold and the strictest error-elimination algorithm, handled CDR3 identification, clonotype clustering and error correction. A nonparametric unseen species model using Euler transformation provided a lower-bound estimate of total TCR beta diversity. The public reads were reanalyzed by TCRdb: fastp trimming at Q25, MiXCR alignment, in-frame beta chains only. Rows matching on CDR3 protein sequence are summarized as one entry with the most common DNA and genes. The V and J calls and clone size come from TCRdb's table, not from the authors' own analysis. This sample has about 1,400,000 distinct CDR3 sequences in its table, and approximately 59% of those were observed once. The ten largest clonotypes hold under 8.5% of the sample.

These data come from a study of blood T cells in healthy people across ages (dated by TCRdb to the mid-2010s). Background on the whole study: Template switching captured roughly one uniquely barcoded TCR beta cDNA molecule per two T cells in model experiments. To track age-related changes in TCR beta repertoire diversity, the study relied on deep sequencing normalized with unique cDNA molecular identifiers. Donors were grouped into four age groups: young (average 16 years), middle-aged (about 40), aged (around 60) and long-lived (about 82). To avoid experimental bias, donors of different ages were randomly spread across the sequencing lanes. For two donors (one aged 18 to 30 and one aged 80 or older), the study analyzed two additional independent replicas of 1 million unique cDNA reads from the same blood draw.

Broader findings and caveats from the paper: Conclusive comparison of naive and antigen-experienced compartments was prevented by the profiling of bulk unsorted PBMCs. Estimates of total diversity from one million sequenced T cells were regarded as lower bounds and underestimates. A strong correlation was found between observed TCR beta diversity and the percentage of naive T cells measured by flow cytometry. Observed TCR beta diversity per million T cells fell roughly linearly with age, and a significant reduction was already apparent by age around 40. Because donor CMV infection status was unknown, age-related changes in expanded clonotypes were potentially confounded. Compared with the aged group, the long-lived group had more naive CD4+ T cells, fewer expanded clones and increased TCR diversity, a pattern suggesting age selection.

Donors were 35 to 40 systemically healthy Caucasian individuals from Russia aged roughly 6 to 100 years. About 9.1 milliliters of peripheral blood were collected from each donor into EDTA-treated Vacutainer tubes. Ficoll-Paque density-gradient centrifugation was used to isolate PBMCs, with at least 7 million obtained per sample. Total RNA, at least 5 micrograms per sample, was extracted from PBMCs with Trizol reagent. The percentages of naive CD45RAhigh/CD27high T cells were determined by flow cytometry on a PBMC aliquot from every donor. The chain was built from TRBV3-1 and TRBJ1-1, with no reliable assignment of the D segment. The sequenced sample consisted of blood. The receptor comes from a man aged 18 to 29 in good health. The CDR3 region: CASSPGDREAFF. The DNA sequence is given as TGTGCCAGCAGCCCTGGGGATAGGGAAGCTTTCTTT.